This T cell receptor (beta chain) is drawn from a study of T cell responses to AZD1222 COVID-19 vaccine. In this sample, this clone turned up once. Its specificity is not known. The study, taken as a whole, reports: Clonal diversity was possibly underestimated, and white British individuals and females predominated among donors.

The repertoire was sequenced with immunoSEQ multiplex PCR; TCRdb's copy has only in-frame clones and lacks some. The table has approximately 110,000 clones, more than 80% seen once; the top ten hold 3.5% to 5.5%. This clonotype originated in an adult who received the AZD1222 COVID-19 vaccine. The sample was peripheral blood, taken 28 days after the second AZD1222 dose.

CDR3 residues: CASSPGKGGDGYTF. The CDR3 DNA reads TGTGCCAGCAGCCCAGGAAAAGGCGGAGATGGCTACACCTTC. The genes are TRBV4-2 and TRBJ1-2; D uncertain. Germline loops: CDR1 LGHNA, CDR2 YNFKEQ. The CDR3 length is 14 residues. Trimming took off 4 bases at V and 6 bases at J, with 15 bases between the two ends.